The rows below give T cell receptor beta chains drawn from one sample of a study of blood T cells in healthy people across ages. TCRdb re-called the 5' RACE reads through MiXCR, storing one row per CDR3 protein. The sample holds roughly 800,000 distinct CDR3 sequences, roughly 64% seen once. The sequenced sample was blood. Receptors were obtained from a man aged 25-45 years in good health. Both conserved end residues are part of each CDR3. The D gene is left open where the match is weak. The size entry is marked missing in some rows and otherwise reads once, few, many or a size class.

j_call v_call d_call clone_size cdr3_aa cdr3_nt
TRBJ2-7 TRBV6-6 NA few CASSYAGQFYEQYF TGTGCCAGCAGTTACGCGGGACAGTTCTACGAGCAGTACTTC
TRBJ2-1 TRBV7-9 TRBD2 NA CASSLPTSGPPYNEQFF TGTGCCAGCAGCCTCCCGACTAGCGGGCCCCCCTACAATGAGCAGTTCTTC
TRBJ2-1 TRBV20-1 TRBD2 once CSALAGLSYNEQFF TGCAGTGCCCTAGCGGGACTCTCCTACAATGAGCAGTTCTTC
TRBJ2-7 TRBV28 TRBD2 NA CASSFMGRASEQYF TGTGCCAGCAGTTTTATGGGGAGGGCAAGCGAGCAGTACTTC
TRBJ2-5 TRBV11-2 TRBD1 NA CAIGTGGVETQYF TGTGCCATCGGGACAGGGGGTGTTGAGACCCAGTACTTC
TRBJ2-7 TRBV29-1 NA few CSVSPVGGYEQYF TGCAGCGTTTCCCCGGTCGGGGGTTACGAGCAGTACTTC
TRBJ1-1 TRBV7-9 NA few CASSWQGTNTEAFF TGTGCCAGCAGCTGGCAGGGGACGAACACTGAAGCTTTCTTT
TRBJ2-3 TRBV21-1 NA NA CASSKWTSGRWRDTQYF TGTGCCAGCAGCAAATGGACTAGCGGGAGGTGGAGAGATACGCAGTATTTT
TRBJ2-1 TRBV6-1 TRBD1 NA CASSPDRGLYNEQFF TGTGCCAGCAGTCCGGACAGGGGGCTGTACAATGAGCAGTTCTTC
TRBJ2-7 TRBV7-2 NA few CASRAIGTLEQYF TGTGCCAGCAGGGCGATCGGGACCCTCGAGCAGTACTTC
TRBJ2-3 TRBV5-6 TRBD1 NA CASSWVRGPRDTQYF TGTGCCAGCAGCTGGGTCAGGGGGCCCAGAGATACGCAGTATTTT
TRBJ2-5 TRBV9 NA NA CASSSHLGPSETQYF TGTGCCAGCAGCTCCCATCTAGGCCCCTCGGAGACCCAGTACTTC
TRBJ2-7 TRBV6-5 TRBD1 NA CASSRQGRSTYEQYF TGTGCCAGCAGTCGACAGGGAAGGAGTACCTACGAGCAGTACTTC
TRBJ1-6 TRBV4-3 NA few CASSQGTATNSPLHF TGCGCCAGCAGCCAAGGAACAGCGACTAATTCACCCCTCCACTTT
TRBJ2-4 TRBV28 NA NA CASSLPGSGQNIQYF TGTGCCAGCAGTTTACCTGGCAGCGGTCAAAACATTCAGTACTTC